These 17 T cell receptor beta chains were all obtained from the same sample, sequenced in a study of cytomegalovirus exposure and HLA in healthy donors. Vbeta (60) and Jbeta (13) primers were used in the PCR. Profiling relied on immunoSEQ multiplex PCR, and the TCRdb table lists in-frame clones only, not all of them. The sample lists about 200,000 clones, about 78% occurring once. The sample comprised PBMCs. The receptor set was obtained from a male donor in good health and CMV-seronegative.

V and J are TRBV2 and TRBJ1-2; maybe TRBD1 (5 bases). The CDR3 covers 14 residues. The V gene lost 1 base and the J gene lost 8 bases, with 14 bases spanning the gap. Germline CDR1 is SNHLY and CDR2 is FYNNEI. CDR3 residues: CASSEGGEGRGYTF. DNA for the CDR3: TGTGCCAGCAGTGAAGGAGGGGAGGGAAGGGGCTACACCTTC.

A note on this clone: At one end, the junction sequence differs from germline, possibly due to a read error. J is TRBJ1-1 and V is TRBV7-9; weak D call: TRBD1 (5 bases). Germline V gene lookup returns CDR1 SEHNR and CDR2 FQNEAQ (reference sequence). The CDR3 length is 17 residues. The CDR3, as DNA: TGTTCCAGCAGCCTCACGCTAATCAGGGTGGGGAACACTGAAGCTTTCTTT. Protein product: CSSSLTLIRVGNTEAFF.

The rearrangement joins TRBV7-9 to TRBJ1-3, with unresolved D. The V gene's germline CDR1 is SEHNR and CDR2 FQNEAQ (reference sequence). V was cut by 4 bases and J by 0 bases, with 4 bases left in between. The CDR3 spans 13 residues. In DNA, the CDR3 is TGTGCCAGCAGCTCAGGCTCTGGAAACACCATATATTTT. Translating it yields CASSSGSGNTIYF.

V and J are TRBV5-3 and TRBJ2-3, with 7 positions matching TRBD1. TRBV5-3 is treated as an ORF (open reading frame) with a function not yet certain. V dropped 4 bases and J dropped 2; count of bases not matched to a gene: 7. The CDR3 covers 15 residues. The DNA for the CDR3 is TGTGCCAGAAGCCTCCCGGGACAGCACACAGATACGCAGTATTTT. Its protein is CARSLPGQHTDTQYF.

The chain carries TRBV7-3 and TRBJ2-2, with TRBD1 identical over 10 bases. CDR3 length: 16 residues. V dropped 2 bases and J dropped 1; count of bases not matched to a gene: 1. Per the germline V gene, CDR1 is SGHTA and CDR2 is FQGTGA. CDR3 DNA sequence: TGTGCCAGCAGCTTAGGGACAGGGGTGAACACCGGGGAGCTGTTTTTT. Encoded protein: CASSLGTGVNTGELFF.

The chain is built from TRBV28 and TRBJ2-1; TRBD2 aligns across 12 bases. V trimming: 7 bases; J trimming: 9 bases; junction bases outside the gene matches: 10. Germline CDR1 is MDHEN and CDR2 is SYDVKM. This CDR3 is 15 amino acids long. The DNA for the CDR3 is TGTGCCAGCACTCCCACTAGCGGGAGGTTAGTTGAGCAGTTCTTC. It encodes CASTPTSGRLVEQFF.

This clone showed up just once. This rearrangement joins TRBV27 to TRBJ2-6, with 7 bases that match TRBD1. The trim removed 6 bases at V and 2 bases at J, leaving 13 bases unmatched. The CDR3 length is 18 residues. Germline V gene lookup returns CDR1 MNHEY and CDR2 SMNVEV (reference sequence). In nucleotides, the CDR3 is TGTGCCAGCAGAAGACAGGGATCGGGGTTGGCTGGGGCCAACGTCCTGACTTTC. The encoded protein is CASRRQGSGLAGANVLTF.

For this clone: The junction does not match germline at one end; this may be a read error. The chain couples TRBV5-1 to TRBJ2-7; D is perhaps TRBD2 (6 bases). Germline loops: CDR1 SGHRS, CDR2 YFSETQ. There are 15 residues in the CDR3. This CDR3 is CASSLGLDPSDEQYF. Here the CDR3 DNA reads TGCGCCAGCAGCTTGGGACTAGACCCCTCCGACGAGCAGTACTTC. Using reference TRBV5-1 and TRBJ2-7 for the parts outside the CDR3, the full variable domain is KAGVTQTPRYLIKTRGQQVTLSCSPISGHRSVSWYQQTPGQGLQFLFEYFSETQRNKGNFPGRFSGRQFSNSRSEMNVSTLELGDSALYLCASSLGLDPSDEQYFGPGTRLTVT.

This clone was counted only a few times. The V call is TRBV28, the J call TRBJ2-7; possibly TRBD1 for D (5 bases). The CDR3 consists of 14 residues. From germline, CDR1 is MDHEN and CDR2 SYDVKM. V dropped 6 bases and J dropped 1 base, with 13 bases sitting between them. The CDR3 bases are TGTGCCAGCAGAGACAGCCCCGCTTCCTACGAGCAGTACTTC. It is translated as CASRDSPASYEQYF.

CDR3 sequence: CASSIPGGRGIYEQYF. Here the CDR3 DNA reads TGCGCCAGCAGCATCCCGGGGGGGAGAGGAATCTACGAGCAGTACTTC. This chain uses TRBV4-1 with TRBJ2-5; 8 nucleotides align to TRBD2. Matching the DNA end better, TRBJ2-7 makes the J call doubtful. The CDR3 runs to 16 residues. CDR1 is MGHRA and CDR2 is YSYEKL in the germline V gene.

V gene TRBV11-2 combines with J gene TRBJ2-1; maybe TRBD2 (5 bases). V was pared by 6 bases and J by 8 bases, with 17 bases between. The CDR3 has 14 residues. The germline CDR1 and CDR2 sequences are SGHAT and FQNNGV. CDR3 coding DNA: TGTGCCAGCAGAGTCCGGTTAGCGCGTGATGAGCAGTTCTTC. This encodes CASRVRLARDEQFF.

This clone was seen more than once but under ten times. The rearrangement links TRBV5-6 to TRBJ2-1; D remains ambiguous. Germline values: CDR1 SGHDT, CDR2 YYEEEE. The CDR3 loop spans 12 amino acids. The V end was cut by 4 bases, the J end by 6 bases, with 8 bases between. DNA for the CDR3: TGTGCCAGCAGCAGCACTGGCAATGAGCAGTTCTTC. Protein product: CASSSTGNEQFF.

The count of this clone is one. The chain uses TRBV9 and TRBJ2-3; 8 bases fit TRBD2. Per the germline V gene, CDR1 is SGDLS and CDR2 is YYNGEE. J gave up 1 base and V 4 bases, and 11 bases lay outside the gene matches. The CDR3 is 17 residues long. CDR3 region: CASSKTLGSGGTDTQYF. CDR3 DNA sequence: TGTGCCAGCAGCAAAACGCTCGGTAGCGGGGGCACAGATACGCAGTATTTT.

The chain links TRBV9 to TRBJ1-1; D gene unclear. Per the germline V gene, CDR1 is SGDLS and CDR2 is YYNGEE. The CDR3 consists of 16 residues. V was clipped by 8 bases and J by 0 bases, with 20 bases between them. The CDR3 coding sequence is TGTGCCAGGACCTCATGGAGGGATCGCTTGAACACTGAAGCTTTCTTT. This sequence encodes CARTSWRDRLNTEAFF.

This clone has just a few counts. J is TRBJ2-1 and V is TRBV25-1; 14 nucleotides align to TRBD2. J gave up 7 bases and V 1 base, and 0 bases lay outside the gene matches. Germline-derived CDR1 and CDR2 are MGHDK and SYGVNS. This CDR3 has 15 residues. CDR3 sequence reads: CASSEWTSGRNEQFF. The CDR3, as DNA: TGTGCCAGCAGTGAATGGACTAGCGGGAGGAATGAGCAGTTCTTC.

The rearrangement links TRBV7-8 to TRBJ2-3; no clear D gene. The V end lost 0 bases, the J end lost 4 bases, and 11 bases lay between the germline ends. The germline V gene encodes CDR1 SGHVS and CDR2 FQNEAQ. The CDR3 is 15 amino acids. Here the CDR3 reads CASSLARLLADTQYF. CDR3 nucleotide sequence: TGTGCCAGCAGCTTAGCTAGACTTCTCGCAGATACGCAGTATTTT.

DNA of the CDR3: TGTGCCAGCAGTGATTATCGGCTAGCGGGAGTCGGGGCAGAGACCCAGTACTTC. This gives the protein CASSDYRLAGVGAETQYF. The gene calls are TRBV2 and TRBJ2-5; 10 nucleotides match TRBD2. The CDR3 length is 18 residues. Per the germline V gene, CDR1 is SNHLY and CDR2 is FYNNEI. The ends lost 3 bases at V and 4 bases at J; junction bases unmatched: 14.